Below are 23 T cell receptor beta chains sequenced from a single sample in a study of shared clonotypes between healthy human individuals. CD8 cells regarded as naive lacked CD45RO, were positively chosen for CCR7, and omitted terminally differentiated effector memory CD45RA+ cells. Method: immunoSEQ multiplex PCR; TCRdb's copy keeps in-frame clones and lacks some. The table has millions of clones, approximately 95% seen once. Sequenced material: naive CD8+ T cells sorted from blood. Receptors were obtained from a man in his late teens or twenties in good health.

This sequence joins TRBV7-8 and TRBJ1-5, with D tentatively TRBD1 (5 bases). The CDR3 consists of 14 residues. V shed 5 bases and J shed 1 base, with 9 bases lying between them. Per germline, CDR1 SGHVS and CDR2 FQNEAQ. This chain's CDR3 is CASSRGTSNQPQHF. The CDR3 DNA is TGTGCCAGCAGCCGAGGGACGAGCAATCAGCCCCAGCATTTT.

The rearrangement joins TRBV9 to TRBJ2-7; 7 nucleotides align to TRBD1. The CDR3 is 14 amino acids. Looked up from germline, CDR1 is SGDLS and CDR2 is YYNGEE. V was pared by 4 bases and J by 6 bases, with 10 bases of the junction left unmatched. The CDR3 coding sequence is TGTGCCAGCAGCCCCAGCCAACAGGGGAGCGAGCAGTACTTC. This translates into CASSPSQQGSEQYF.

This rearrangement joins TRBV4-3 to TRBJ2-5, with 12 positions matching TRBD2. Per germline, CDR1 LGHNA and CDR2 YSLEER. V lost 4 bases and J lost 5; bases outside the gene matches: 14. The CDR3 covers 18 residues. The CDR3 bases are TGCGCCAGCAGCCCGGGCTCTAGCGGGAGGGCCTTCTCCGAGACCCAGTACTTC. It translates to CASSPGSSGRAFSETQYF.

This sequence joins TRBV27 and TRBJ2-7; the D is unclear. V was clipped by 6 bases and J by 9 bases, with 21 bases between them. Germline lookup yields CDR1 MNHEY and CDR2 SMNVEV (reference sequence). This CDR3 comprises 14 residues. Written as DNA, the CDR3 is TGTGCCAGCAGCTTAGGGCCAAGGGTGGGTCGGCAGTACTTC. Translated: CASSLGPRVGRQYF.

V is TRBV10-3 and J is TRBJ1-4; perhaps TRBD1 as D (5 bases). Germline CDR1 reads ENHRY; CDR2 reads SYGVKD. This CDR3 has 15 amino acids. Trimming shortened V by 10 bases and J by 3 bases, and 18 bases separated the two germline ends. CDR3 coding DNA: TGTGCCAGCTCACTACAGAGGGACCCTAATGAAAAACTGTTTTTT. Translation: CASSLQRDPNEKLFF.

The rearrangement joins TRBV6-6 to TRBJ1-5; 9 bases map to TRBD1. V gave up 7 bases and J gave up 6 bases; unmatched junction bases: 7. This CDR3 has 14 amino acids. Germline CDR1 and CDR2: MNHNY and SVGAGI (reference sequence). CDR3 sequence: CASTPGTGIQPQHF. CDR3 DNA: TGTGCCAGCACCCCCGGGACAGGGATTCAGCCCCAGCATTTT.

About this clone: Other nucleotide sequences in the sample specify the same CDR3. V usage is TRBV27 and J usage is TRBJ2-7; TRBD1 aligns across 8 bases. V was clipped by 5 bases and J by 4 bases; unmatched bases: 7. From germline, CDR1 is MNHEY and CDR2 SMNVEV (reference sequence). This CDR3 contains 14 residues. The CDR3 here is CASSPGQGLYEQYF. The CDR3 DNA sequence: TGTGCCAGCAGTCCAGGACAGGGTTTGTACGAGCAGTACTTC.

The chain has TRBV7-6 and TRBJ2-7, with 9 bases that match TRBD2. The CDR3 consists of 15 residues. Germline trimming cut 6 bases from V and 1 base from J; bases unmatched to any gene: 7. Germline CDR1 and CDR2: SGHVS and FNYEAQ. The CDR3 reads CASSLGGRGSYEQYF. CDR3 in DNA: TGTGCCAGCAGTCTTGGCGGGAGGGGATCCTACGAGCAGTACTTC.

The chain has TRBV30 and TRBJ2-2; the match to TRBD2 covers 7 bases. Germline V gene lookup returns CDR1 GTSNPN and CDR2 SVGIG (reference sequence). The CDR3 loop spans 14 amino acids. V shed 3 bases, J shed 7 bases, and the junction held 8 bases outside the gene matches. In DNA form, the CDR3 reads TGTGCCTGGAGCTGGGGGGGTCCTGGCGGGGAGCTGTTTTTT. Translation gives CAWSWGGPGGELFF. Combining the CDR3 with reference TRBV30 and TRBJ2-2 gives the whole variable domain SQTIHQWPATLVQPVGSPLSLECTVEGTSNPNLYWYRQAAGRGLQLLFYSVGIGQISSEVPQNLSASRPQDRQFILSSKKLLLSDSGFYLCAWSWGGPGGELFFGEGSRLTVL.

CDR3 DNA: TGTGCCAGCAGCTTAGGCGAGGGTAAGGGGTACGAGCAGTACTTC. Its protein is CASSLGEGKGYEQYF. The chain uses TRBV7-9 and TRBJ2-7; D possibly uses TRBD1 or TRBD2 (5 bases each). Trimming removed 1 base from V and 4 bases from J, with 14 bases in between. The germline V gene has CDR1 SEHNR and CDR2 FQNEAQ (reference sequence). CDR3 length: 15 residues.

The gene calls are TRBV5-4 and TRBJ1-6, with D possibly TRBD1 on 6 matching bases. The CDR3 extends over 15 amino acids. Germline V gene data show CDR1 as SGHNT and CDR2 as YYREEE (reference sequence). Between the trimmed V and J ends, which lost 4 bases and 7 bases, there was a span of 15 bases. DNA for the CDR3: TGTGCCAGCAGCCTTTGGACAGTTGAGAATTCACCCCTCCACTTT. Amino acid sequence: CASSLWTVENSPLHF.

The rearrangement joins TRBV2 to TRBJ2-7, with D unclear. Germline CDR1 and CDR2: SNHLY and FYNNEI. The CDR3 runs to 12 residues. V was cut by 7 bases and J by 0 bases, with 7 bases left in between. The DNA of the CDR3 is TGTGCCAGCAAAGGCAACTCCTACGAGCAGTACTTC. This translates into CASKGNSYEQYF.

The chain uses TRBV30 and TRBJ2-1, with 8 bases matching TRBD1. V trimming: 3 bases; J trimming: 2 bases; junction bases outside the gene matches: 6. Looked up from germline, CDR1 is GTSNPN and CDR2 is SVGIG (reference sequence). The length of the CDR3 is 15 residues. CDR3 loop: CAWRLTGATYNEQFF. As DNA, the CDR3 is TGTGCCTGGAGGCTGACAGGGGCCACCTACAATGAGCAGTTCTTC.

The chain couples TRBV4-1 to TRBJ2-7; 9 bases agree with TRBD1. The CDR3 loop spans 15 amino acids. Germline V gene sequence: CDR1 MGHRA, CDR2 YSYEKL. With V trimmed by 0 bases and J by 9 bases, 9 bases remained unmatched. The CDR3: CASSQEPGQGGVQYF. The CDR3, as DNA: TGCGCCAGCAGCCAAGAGCCGGGACAGGGCGGCGTGCAGTACTTC.

This clone has only one observation. The chain joins TRBV9 to TRBJ2-1, with a possible D match to TRBD2 (5 bases). The germline V gene has CDR1 SGDLS and CDR2 YYNGEE. The CDR3 is made up of 15 amino acids. V gave up 3 bases and J gave up 2 bases, with 12 bases separating them. CDR3 sequence (DNA): TGTGCCAGCAGCGACGACGGAGGAGCCTACAATGAGCAGTTCTTC. Encoded protein: CASSDDGGAYNEQFF.

This chain uses TRBV11-3 with TRBJ1-1, with D possibly TRBD1 on 5 matching bases. The CDR3 is 15 amino acids. Germline V gene sequence: CDR1 SGHNT, CDR2 YENEEA. V was cut by 0 bases and J by 5 bases, with 13 bases left in between. CDR3 sequence: CASSLETRQRTEAFF. The CDR3 DNA sequence: TGTGCCAGCAGCTTAGAAACTAGACAGAGAACTGAAGCTTTCTTT.

The gene calls are TRBV28 and TRBJ2-7, with TRBD1 matching 10 bases. Germline CDR1 and CDR2: MDHEN and SYDVKM. With V trimmed by 8 bases and J by 1 base, 11 bases remained unmatched. CDR3 length: 16 residues. CDR3 loop: CASWSGRGQGSYEQYF. CDR3 coding DNA: TGTGCCAGCTGGAGTGGCCGGGGACAGGGGTCCTACGAGCAGTACTTC.

The rearrangement joins TRBV23-1 to TRBJ2-7, with D perhaps TRBD1 (6 bases). TRBV23-1 is recorded as an ORF, its role being uncertain. V was pared by 4 bases and J by 2 bases, with 15 bases between. The CDR3 spans 15 residues. This CDR3 reads CASSPRGSKPYEQYF. DNA for the CDR3: TGCGCCAGCAGTCCCAGGGGTAGTAAACCCTACGAGCAGTACTTC.

This chain links TRBV11-2 with TRBJ2-7; the match to TRBD1 covers 8 bases. V shed 0 bases, J shed 4 bases, and the junction held 5 bases outside the gene matches. The CDR3 length is 15 residues. Germline V gene sequence: CDR1 SGHAT, CDR2 FQNNGV. The CDR3 loop reads CASSLDSGQGYEQYF. CDR3 nucleotides: TGTGCCAGCAGCTTAGATAGTGGACAGGGATACGAGCAGTACTTC.

The chain employs TRBV7-9 and TRBJ1-2; 7 nucleotides agree with TRBD1. This CDR3 comprises 14 residues. CDR1 SEHNR and CDR2 FQNEAQ come from the germline V gene (reference sequence). CDR3 in amino acids: CGVAGTEAIYGYTF. CDR3 nucleotide sequence: TGTGGAGTGGCAGGGACAGAAGCCATCTATGGCTACACCTTC.

As for this clone: Because it lacks the conserved phenylalanine or tryptophan at the end, this CDR3 is likely a read error. The DNA is left out, because the CDR3 cannot be placed on it with certainty; the CDR3 is given as TCRdb lists it. This rearrangement joins TRBV4-3 to TRBJ2-7; the D call in the table, TRBD1, was not verified against the DNA. The CDR3 totals 11 residues, both ends included. The germline CDR1 and CDR2 sequences are LGHNA and YSLEER. The CDR3 here is CASSQDRREYL.

The count of this clone is one. This chain joins TRBV7-3 and TRBJ2-1; D uncertain. The CDR3 covers 13 residues. The V end was cut by 4 bases, the J end by 6 bases, with 10 bases between. Germline CDR1 is SGHTA and CDR2 is FQGTGA. CDR3 DNA sequence: TGTGCCAGCAGCTCCCATCTGGGCAATGAGCAGTTCTTC. Protein sequence: CASSSHLGNEQFF.

The chain uses TRBV5-6 and TRBJ2-7; tentatively, D is TRBD1 or TRBD2 (5 bases each). CDR1 is SGHDT, CDR2 YYEEEE, per germline. Deletions cut 0 bases from V and 0 bases from J, with 13 bases between. The CDR3 covers 16 residues. CDR3 protein: CASSLVGVHLSYEQYF. CDR3 nucleotides: TGTGCCAGCAGCTTGGTGGGGGTACACCTCTCCTACGAGCAGTACTTC.